This T cell receptor beta chain was recorded in a study of blood T cells in healthy people across ages. Germline CDR1 SEHNR, CDR2 FQNEAQ (reference sequence). The CDR3 is made up of 14 amino acids. V gave up 9 bases and J gave up 0 bases, with 15 bases separating them. Regarding the study as a whole: Strong correlation was found linking TCR beta diversity to naive T cell percentage.

As regards this clonotype: As yet, its antigen is unknown.

Researchers isolated at least 6.5 million PBMCs per sample. Per individual sample, total RNA of at least 5 micrograms was extracted. Next came a second PCR, run for roughly 6 to 11 cycles, which used a sample-barcoded 5' primer along with a J-beta primer mix. Template switching added a 12-random-nucleotide identifier to every cDNA molecule. TCRdb re-analysed the 5' RACE reads in MiXCR, keeping a single row per CDR3 protein. The table records about 640,000 distinct CDR3 sequences, around three fifths of them present only once. Sequencing input: blood. The TCR was taken from a man aged 55-75 years in good health. J is TRBJ2-7 and V is TRBV7-9; D is unresolved. As DNA, the CDR3 is TGTGCCAGTAACAAGGCAGGCCACTCCTACGAGCAGTACTTC. Translated, it gives CASNKAGHSYEQYF.